The 15 T cell receptor beta chains in this list originate from one sample, sequenced in a study of T cells after yellow fever vaccination. TCRdb analysed the 5' RACE reads with MiXCR anew, one entry per CDR3 protein. The sample lists hundreds of thousands of distinct CDR3 sequences, around 4.9% occurring once. The specimen was CD4+ T cells sorted from PBMCs, collected on the day of the yellow fever booster vaccination. Receptors were obtained from a man between 18 and 29 years old who received the YFV17D yellow fever vaccine.

This clonotype was found many times. This chain links TRBV6-2 or TRBV6-3 with TRBJ2-7, with a weak D call TRBD2 (6 bases). This CDR3 has 14 residues. V was shortened by 10 bases and J by 0 bases, with 16 bases between the two germline ends. Looked up from germline, CDR1 is MNHEY and CDR2 is SVGEGT. This CDR3 reads CATLGGFPSYEQYV. In nucleotides, the CDR3 is TGTGCCACTTTGGGAGGATTCCCCTCCTACGAGCAGTACGTC.

This clonotype has only a few counts. The CDR3 region is CASSEDSLNYGYTF. The DNA for the CDR3 is TGTGCCAGCAGTGAGGACAGCCTTAACTATGGCTACACCTTC. The V and J genes are TRBV25-1 and TRBJ1-2, with a tentative D call TRBD1 (6 bases). The CDR3 extends over 14 amino acids. V lost 3 bases and J lost 1, with 9 bases in between. CDR1 and CDR2 from the germline V gene are MGHDK and SYGVNS.

The chain has TRBV7-2 and TRBJ2-3; 8 bases match TRBD1. Germline CDR1 SGHTA, CDR2 FQGNSA. The CDR3 has 15 residues. V was clipped by 3 bases and J by 3 bases; unmatched bases: 5. CDR3 region: CASSFQWTGTDTQYF. CDR3 coding DNA: TGTGCCAGCAGCTTCCAATGGACAGGGACAGATACGCAGTATTTT.

The sample holds a few counts of this clonotype. The V call is TRBV15, the J call TRBJ2-7; D remains ambiguous. Trimming took 2 bases from V and 3 from J, leaving 8 bases between them. CDR1 and CDR2 (germline): LNHNV, YYDKDF (reference sequence). This CDR3 spans 13 amino acids. CDR3 amino acids: CATSRSGVYEQYV. The CDR3 DNA sequence: TGTGCCACCAGCAGATCCGGTGTCTACGAGCAGTACGTC.

This clonotype was observed a handful of times. The rearrangement joins TRBV18 to TRBJ1-5; 12 nucleotides match TRBD1. V lost 5 bases and J lost 4; bases outside the gene matches: 3. The length of the CDR3 is 15 residues. The germline V gene has CDR1 KGHSH and CDR2 LQKENI. The CDR3 protein is CASSRGQGANQPQHF. CDR3 DNA: TGTGCCAGCTCAAGGGGACAGGGGGCTAATCAGCCCCAGCATTTT.

The J gene is TRBJ2-5, the V gene TRBV3-1, with D perhaps TRBD1 (6 bases). Trimming took 3 bases from V and 4 from J, leaving 9 bases between them. The CDR3 is made up of 13 amino acids. Germline CDR1 reads LGHDT; CDR2 reads YNNKEL (reference sequence). The CDR3 sequence is CASSHTGLETQYF. The CDR3 DNA follows: TGTGCCAGCAGCCATACAGGGTTAGAGACCCAGTACTTC.

V usage is TRBV7-2 and J usage is TRBJ2-2; 8 bases agree with TRBD2. Germline values: CDR1 SGHTA, CDR2 FQGNSA. V was clipped by 6 bases and J by 7 bases; unmatched bases: 7. CDR3 length equals 14 residues. CDR3 residues: CASRAAGGGGELFF. The DNA of the CDR3 is TGTGCCAGCAGGGCTGCGGGGGGCGGCGGGGAGCTGTTTTTT.

This clonotype has a count of ten or more. V is TRBV7-6 and J is TRBJ2-6; D might be TRBD2 (6 bases). The CDR3 has 18 amino acids. Germline V gene lookup returns CDR1 SGHVS and CDR2 FNYEAQ. V was clipped by 0 bases and J by 1 base, with 13 bases between them. Here the CDR3 reads CASSLAGGITSGANVLTF. As DNA, the CDR3 is TGTGCCAGCAGCTTAGCAGGCGGGATTACATCTGGGGCCAACGTCCTGACTTTC.

This rearrangement joins TRBV2 to TRBJ2-5, with D tentatively TRBD1 (6 bases). The CDR3 is 14 amino acids. V was cut by 4 bases and J by 0 bases, with 9 bases left in between. Germline V gene data show CDR1 as SNHLY and CDR2 as FYNNEI. In nucleotides, the CDR3 is TGTGCCAGCAGTGGACAGGCGAACCAAGAGACCCAGTACTTC. This sequence encodes CASSGQANQETQYF.

V gene TRBV5-4 combines with J gene TRBJ2-5; no clear D. This CDR3 region has 12 residues. V was trimmed by 6 bases and J by 5 bases, leaving 11 bases between them. Germline CDR1 and CDR2: SGHNT and YYREEE (reference sequence). CDR3 nucleotides: TGTGCCAGCAAGAGGATAGGGGAGACCCAGTACTTC. Translated: CASKRIGETQYF.

This clonotype was picked up a small number of times. The gene calls are TRBV6-4 and TRBJ2-7, with D perhaps given as TRBD1 or TRBD2 (5 bases each). V was cut by 1 base and J by 0 bases, with 7 bases left in between. The CDR3 is made up of 14 amino acids. CDR1 is MRHNA and CDR2 is SNTAGT in the germline V gene. CDR3 sequence: CASSDWDHSYEQYV. CDR3 DNA: TGTGCCAGCAGTGACTGGGACCACTCCTACGAGCAGTACGTC.

This chain links TRBV2 with TRBJ1-5; a possible D gene is TRBD1 (6 bases). The germline gives CDR1 SNHLY, CDR2 FYNNEI. Trimming removed 7 bases from V and 1 base from J, with 17 bases in between. This CDR3 has 16 residues. The CDR3 sequence is CASNPGGRHSNQPQHF. In DNA form, the CDR3 reads TGTGCCAGCAACCCCGGGGGGCGCCACAGCAATCAGCCCCAGCATTTT.

This clonotype appeared a few times. The chain joins TRBV5-1 to TRBJ1-1; D remains unclear. Trimming left V 0 bases short and J 9 bases short, with 9 bases between. The CDR3 is 12 amino acids. The germline gives CDR1 SGHRS, CDR2 YFSETQ. The CDR3 DNA follows: TGCGCCAGCAGCTTGGAGAGGGCCAAAGCTTTCTTT. This encodes CASSLERAKAFF.

The chain has TRBV4-3 and TRBJ2-3; D may be TRBD1 (6 bases). This CDR3 is 15 amino acids long. Germline V gene lookup returns CDR1 LGHNA and CDR2 YSLEER. The V end lost 4 bases, the J end lost 2 bases, and 13 bases lay between the germline ends. The CDR3 DNA reads TGCGCCAGCAGCCCCCGGGACACCTACACAGATACGCAGTATTTT. This translates into CASSPRDTYTDTQYF.

This clonotype was counted between two and nine times. The CDR3: CASSQMSGATYEQYF. The CDR3 nucleotides read TGTGCCAGCAGCCAAATGTCCGGGGCTACCTACGAGCAGTACTTC. This rearrangement joins TRBV3-1 to TRBJ2-7, with D perhaps TRBD1 or TRBD2 (5 bases each). Germline lookup yields CDR1 LGHDT and CDR2 YNNKEL (reference sequence). The V end was cut by 2 bases, the J end by 2 bases, with 13 bases between. CDR3 length equals 15 residues.